These T cell receptor beta chains were read from a single sample in a study of response to subunit inactivated influenza vaccine. Via MiXCR, TCRdb re-called the RT-PCR reads, giving one row per CDR3 protein. The sample consists of some 480,000 distinct CDR3 sequences, 9.5% to 13% of them appearing once. This material consisted of PBMCs from blood, taken roughly 47 days after vaccination. These receptors all come from a man aged 45-65 years who received an inactivated influenza vaccine. CDR3s include the opening cysteine and the closing phenylalanine or tryptophan. The order of the fields is clone size, V gene, D gene, J gene, CDR3 protein, CDR3 DNA. The D gene is left open where the match is weak. Clone size is shown for a subset of rows, as once, few, many or a class of expanded clone.

clone_size: NA; v_call: TRBV6-2/TRBV6-3; d_call: NA; j_call: TRBJ2-1; cdr3_aa: CASSYTPRGNEQFF; cdr3_nt: TGTGCCAGCAGTTACACCCCCCGGGGAAATGAGCAGTTCTTC
clone_size: few; v_call: TRBV12-3/TRBV12-4; d_call: TRBD1; j_call: TRBJ1-5; cdr3_aa: CASSSGTGGRQPQHF; cdr3_nt: TGTGCCAGCAGTTCCGGGACAGGGGGTAGGCAGCCCCAGCATTTT
clone_size: NA; v_call: TRBV5-1; d_call: NA; j_call: TRBJ2-3; cdr3_aa: CASSSRRSTDTQYF; cdr3_nt: TGCGCCAGCAGCTCTCGGCGGAGCACAGATACGCAGTATTTT
clone_size: NA; v_call: TRBV6-2/TRBV6-3; d_call: NA; j_call: TRBJ2-2; cdr3_aa: CASSWTAIITNTGELFF; cdr3_nt: TGTGCCAGCAGCTGGACAGCAATAATAACGAACACCGGGGAGCTGTTTTTT
clone_size: many; v_call: TRBV7-2; d_call: NA; j_call: TRBJ1-1; cdr3_aa: CASSPRDEAFF; cdr3_nt: TGTGCCAGCAGCCCCCGAGATGAAGCTTTCTTT
clone_size: NA; v_call: TRBV4-2; d_call: NA; j_call: TRBJ2-1; cdr3_aa: CASSHAGASAYNEQFF; cdr3_nt: TGTGCCAGCAGCCACGCTGGGGCTAGCGCATACAATGAGCAGTTCTTC
clone_size: few; v_call: TRBV12-3/TRBV12-4; d_call: NA; j_call: TRBJ2-2; cdr3_aa: CASSLPGLNTGELFF; cdr3_nt: TGTGCCAGCAGTCTACCGGGACTTAACACCGGGGAGCTGTTTTTT
clone_size: NA; v_call: TRBV5-1; d_call: NA; j_call: TRBJ1-5; cdr3_aa: CASSLEPWGNQPQHF; cdr3_nt: TGCGCCAGCAGCTTGGAACCCTGGGGCAATCAGCCCCAGCATTTT
clone_size: NA; v_call: TRBV25-1; d_call: NA; j_call: TRBJ2-7; cdr3_aa: CASSETNPAYYEQYF; cdr3_nt: TGTGCCAGCAGTGAGACTAACCCCGCCTACTACGAGCAGTACTTC
clone_size: NA; v_call: TRBV12-3/TRBV12-4; d_call: NA; j_call: TRBJ1-2; cdr3_aa: CASSRSNFGGYTF; cdr3_nt: TGTGCCAGCAGCCGGAGTAATTTTGGTGGCTACACCTTC
clone_size: NA; v_call: TRBV29-1; d_call: NA; j_call: TRBJ2-2; cdr3_aa: CSVVYSANTGELFF; cdr3_nt: TGCAGCGTTGTTTATAGCGCGAACACCGGGGAGCTGTTTTTT
clone_size: NA; v_call: TRBV14; d_call: NA; j_call: TRBJ2-7; cdr3_aa: CASSQGTPSIKQYF; cdr3_nt: TGTGCCAGCAGCCAAGGGACGCCTAGTATCAAGCAGTACTTC
clone_size: NA; v_call: TRBV6-2/TRBV6-3; d_call: NA; j_call: TRBJ2-6; cdr3_aa: CASSYSGRGANVLTF; cdr3_nt: TGTGCCAGCAGTTACTCGGGGCGAGGGGCCAACGTCCTGACTTTC
clone_size: many; v_call: TRBV15; d_call: TRBD2; j_call: TRBJ2-7; cdr3_aa: CATSPTLERGNYEQYF; cdr3_nt: TGTGCCACCAGCCCGACCTTGGAGCGGGGGAACTACGAGCAGTACTTC
clone_size: many; v_call: TRBV20-1; d_call: TRBD1; j_call: TRBJ1-2; cdr3_aa: CSARDRQGQGALNYGYTF; cdr3_nt: TGCAGTGCTAGAGATAGACAGGGACAGGGGGCACTTAACTATGGCTACACCTTC
clone_size: NA; v_call: TRBV6-5; d_call: TRBD1; j_call: TRBJ1-2; cdr3_aa: CASSYRQGLVHGYTF; cdr3_nt: TGTGCCAGCAGTTACCGACAGGGCTTAGTACATGGCTACACCTTC
clone_size: NA; v_call: TRBV28; d_call: TRBD1; j_call: TRBJ2-7; cdr3_aa: CASNPRDREWLRYF; cdr3_nt: TGTGCCAGCAACCCCCGGGACAGGGAATGGCTGAGGTACTTC
clone_size: NA; v_call: TRBV7-2; d_call: TRBD2; j_call: TRBJ2-1; cdr3_aa: CASSRVGGGEQFF; cdr3_nt: TGTGCCAGCAGTCGCGTCGGGGGGGGTGAGCAGTTCTTC
clone_size: many; v_call: TRBV20-1; d_call: TRBD1; j_call: TRBJ2-4; cdr3_aa: CSARDRGRNIQYF; cdr3_nt: TGCAGTGCTAGGGACAGGGGACGGAACATTCAGTACTTC
clone_size: few; v_call: TRBV28; d_call: TRBD2; j_call: TRBJ2-1; cdr3_aa: CASSDRGTSGNEQFF; cdr3_nt: TGTGCCAGCAGTGACAGAGGGACTAGCGGTAATGAGCAGTTCTTC
clone_size: few; v_call: TRBV11-2; d_call: NA; j_call: TRBJ2-2; cdr3_aa: CASSLGPVGTPNTGELFF; cdr3_nt: TGTGCCAGCAGCTTGGGCCCTGTGGGGACACCGAACACCGGGGAGCTGTTTTTT
clone_size: NA; v_call: TRBV20-1; d_call: NA; j_call: TRBJ2-7; cdr3_aa: CSARDRRRNYEQYF; cdr3_nt: TGCAGTGCTAGAGATCGGAGACGGAACTACGAGCAGTACTTC
clone_size: many; v_call: TRBV29-1; d_call: NA; j_call: TRBJ1-5; cdr3_aa: CSASGFNQPQHF; cdr3_nt: TGCAGCGCCTCGGGGTTCAATCAGCCCCAGCATTTT
clone_size: many; v_call: TRBV7-9; d_call: NA; j_call: TRBJ2-2; cdr3_aa: CASSLSGAGELFF; cdr3_nt: TGTGCCAGCAGCTTATCAGGGGCCGGGGAGCTGTTTTTT
clone_size: few; v_call: TRBV20-1; d_call: TRBD1; j_call: TRBJ1-6; cdr3_aa: CSASGTASSYNSPLHF; cdr3_nt: TGCAGTGCTTCCGGGACAGCGAGCTCCTATAATTCACCCCTCCACTTT
clone_size: NA; v_call: TRBV10-3; d_call: NA; j_call: TRBJ2-6; cdr3_aa: CAISISGAGANVLTF; cdr3_nt: TGTGCCATCAGTATCTCAGGGGCTGGGGCCAACGTCCTGACTTTC
clone_size: few; v_call: TRBV5-6; d_call: TRBD1; j_call: TRBJ2-3; cdr3_aa: CASSLVGQGPDTQYF; cdr3_nt: TGTGCCAGCAGCTTGGTGGGACAGGGTCCAGATACGCAGTATTTT
clone_size: NA; v_call: TRBV7-2; d_call: NA; j_call: TRBJ2-5; cdr3_aa: CASSWSAAEQETQYF; cdr3_nt: TGTGCCAGCAGCTGGTCGGCAGCGGAACAAGAGACCCAGTACTTC
clone_size: many; v_call: TRBV27; d_call: TRBD2; j_call: TRBJ2-3; cdr3_aa: CASTLLAGGPPDTQYF; cdr3_nt: TGTGCCAGCACCCTACTAGCGGGAGGGCCCCCAGATACGCAGTATTTT
clone_size: few; v_call: TRBV29-1; d_call: NA; j_call: TRBJ1-5; cdr3_aa: CSVDGESNQPQHF; cdr3_nt: TGCAGCGTTGATGGAGAAAGCAATCAGCCCCAGCATTTT
clone_size: many; v_call: TRBV6-1; d_call: TRBD1; j_call: TRBJ1-1; cdr3_aa: CASRRTGGTEAFF; cdr3_nt: TGTGCCAGCAGGAGGACAGGGGGCACTGAAGCTTTCTTT
clone_size: NA; v_call: TRBV6-5; d_call: NA; j_call: TRBJ2-2; cdr3_aa: CASSYYGPGGELFF; cdr3_nt: TGTGCCAGCAGTTACTATGGGCCCGGCGGGGAGCTGTTTTTT
clone_size: many; v_call: TRBV5-1; d_call: NA; j_call: TRBJ1-2; cdr3_aa: CASSSDGDPNYGYTF; cdr3_nt: TGCGCCAGCAGCTCGGATGGCGATCCAAACTATGGCTACACCTTC
clone_size: many; v_call: TRBV5-1; d_call: TRBD1; j_call: TRBJ1-4; cdr3_aa: CASSGMDRRRLFF; cdr3_nt: TGCGCCAGCAGCGGGATGGACAGGCGTAGACTGTTTTTT
clone_size: NA; v_call: TRBV20-1; d_call: NA; j_call: TRBJ2-3; cdr3_aa: CSARGGHLGQYF; cdr3_nt: TGCAGTGCTAGAGGCGGCCACCTGGGGCAGTATTTT
clone_size: many; v_call: TRBV7-2; d_call: NA; j_call: TRBJ2-1; cdr3_aa: CASSAQTGSSYNEQFF; cdr3_nt: TGTGCCAGCAGCGCCCAGACTGGCAGCTCCTACAATGAGCAGTTCTTC
clone_size: NA; v_call: TRBV4-1; d_call: NA; j_call: TRBJ1-5; cdr3_aa: CASSQGRGGNQPQHF; cdr3_nt: TGCGCCAGCAGCCAAGGTAGGGGTGGCAATCAGCCCCAGCATTTT
clone_size: few; v_call: TRBV5-6; d_call: NA; j_call: TRBJ2-5; cdr3_aa: CASSLWGLEETQYF; cdr3_nt: TGTGCCAGCAGCTTGTGGGGTTTGGAAGAGACCCAGTACTTC
clone_size: few; v_call: TRBV6-2/TRBV6-3; d_call: TRBD2; j_call: TRBJ2-1; cdr3_aa: CASSYTSGGQFF; cdr3_nt: TGTGCCAGCAGTTACACTAGCGGGGGGCAGTTCTTC
clone_size: NA; v_call: TRBV28; d_call: NA; j_call: TRBJ2-3; cdr3_aa: CASSPLTRTDTQYF; cdr3_nt: TGTGCCAGCAGCCCTCTGACCCGCACAGATACGCAGTATTTT
clone_size: NA; v_call: TRBV12-3/TRBV12-4; d_call: NA; j_call: TRBJ2-6; cdr3_aa: CASSLAGNSGANVLTF; cdr3_nt: TGTGCCAGCAGTTTAGCAGGGAACTCTGGGGCCAACGTCCTGACTTTC
clone_size: NA; v_call: TRBV12-3/TRBV12-4; d_call: NA; j_call: TRBJ2-7; cdr3_aa: CASSPTMGPQYF; cdr3_nt: TGTGCCAGCAGTCCAACTATGGGACCGCAGTACTTC
clone_size: NA; v_call: TRBV10-3; d_call: NA; j_call: TRBJ2-3; cdr3_aa: CASARDPEDTQYF; cdr3_nt: TGTGCCAGCGCCCGGGACCCAGAAGATACGCAGTATTTT
clone_size: NA; v_call: TRBV6-2/TRBV6-3; d_call: NA; j_call: TRBJ2-3; cdr3_aa: CASSYLGTPLDTQYF; cdr3_nt: TGTGCCAGCAGTTACTTAGGAACCCCCTTGGATACGCAGTATTTT
clone_size: few; v_call: TRBV10-3; d_call: NA; j_call: TRBJ2-7; cdr3_aa: CAIRDSQAYEQYF; cdr3_nt: TGTGCCATCCGGGACTCCCAGGCCTACGAGCAGTACTTC
clone_size: many; v_call: TRBV20-1; d_call: TRBD2; j_call: TRBJ2-7; cdr3_aa: CSASGTSGRDEQYF; cdr3_nt: TGCAGTGCCAGCGGGACTAGCGGGAGGGACGAGCAGTACTTC
clone_size: NA; v_call: TRBV15; d_call: NA; j_call: TRBJ1-1; cdr3_aa: CATSRESLRISPEAFF; cdr3_nt: TGTGCCACCAGCAGGGAGTCCTTACGGATCTCTCCTGAAGCTTTCTTT
clone_size: few; v_call: TRBV5-1; d_call: NA; j_call: TRBJ2-5; cdr3_aa: CASSLNAGVGETQYF; cdr3_nt: TGCGCCAGCAGCTTGAATGCAGGGGTCGGAGAGACCCAGTACTTC
clone_size: few; v_call: TRBV6-1; d_call: NA; j_call: TRBJ2-5; cdr3_aa: CASFIRGRGTQYF; cdr3_nt: TGTGCCAGCTTTATACGGGGCCGCGGGACCCAGTACTTC
clone_size: few; v_call: TRBV6-2/TRBV6-3; d_call: NA; j_call: TRBJ2-7; cdr3_aa: CASSYSIGNLYEQYF; cdr3_nt: TGTGCCAGCAGTTACTCGATAGGCAACCTCTACGAGCAGTACTTC
clone_size: NA; v_call: TRBV20-1; d_call: NA; j_call: TRBJ1-5; cdr3_aa: CSARKGGALNQPQHF; cdr3_nt: TGCAGTGCTAGAAAAGGGGGGGCTCTCAATCAGCCCCAGCATTTT
clone_size: few; v_call: TRBV4-1; d_call: TRBD1; j_call: TRBJ2-1; cdr3_aa: CASSQPETGGAGNEQFF; cdr3_nt: TGCGCCAGCAGCCAGCCGGAGACAGGGGGCGCGGGCAATGAGCAGTTCTTC
clone_size: NA; v_call: TRBV6-2/TRBV6-3; d_call: NA; j_call: TRBJ2-2; cdr3_aa: CASCYPTGELFF; cdr3_nt: TGTGCCAGCTGTTACCCCACCGGGGAGCTGTTTTTT
clone_size: few; v_call: TRBV12-3/TRBV12-4; d_call: NA; j_call: TRBJ1-3; cdr3_aa: CASSPRGFGSGNTIYF; cdr3_nt: TGTGCCAGCAGCCCGAGGGGGTTCGGCTCTGGAAACACCATATATTTT